This T cell receptor beta chain was captured in a study of control samples from healthy donors and cancer patients (dated by TCRdb to 2018 to 2020). In the case of this clone: There is no known antigen for this receptor. No qualities accompany the bases; no much larger clone lies one base away.

The library came from the immunoSEQ multiplex PCR assay. TCRdb took over this immuneACCESS table, retaining in-frame rearrangements with V and J assigned. Such tables are incomplete; in checked studies, under half of the missing clones stem from an unresolved V gene, and the remainder is unexplained. This sample comprises roughly 400,000 clones, approximately 90% of them detected only once. The top ten constitute 5.5% to 7.5% of the sample. According to the germline V gene, CDR1 reads MNHEY and CDR2 reads SVGAGI. V lost 2 bases and J lost 2 bases; the stretch between them is 10 bases long. The CDR3 has 14 amino acids, counting the end cysteine and phenylalanine. Solely the CDR3 DNA is kept, with 42 bases framed from the first base.

This sequence originates from a middle-aged man with head and neck cancer. The rearrangement combines TRBV6-5 with TRBJ2-7, with an unclear D gene assignment. The specimen was PBMCs. For the CDR3, the sequence is CASSYGHQAYEQYF. The nucleotides read TGTGCCAGCAGTTACGGGCATCAAGCCTACGAGCAGTACTTC.